These 6 T cell receptor beta chains share one sample of origin, sequenced in a study of T cells after yellow fever vaccination. Each CDR3 protein is one row after TCRdb ran MiXCR on the 5' RACE reads. The sample has about 550,000 distinct CDR3 sequences, approximately 21% seen once. The sequencing used PBMCs, collected 15 days after the yellow fever booster vaccination. The receptor source for this set is a man aged 30 to 45 who received the YFV17D yellow fever vaccine.

This clonotype was seen a handful of times. A read error may produce the germline difference seen at one junction end. This chain joins TRBV7-7 and TRBJ2-5; D perhaps matches TRBD2 (6 bases). Germline V gives CDR1 SSHAT, CDR2 FNYEAQ (reference sequence). The CDR3 consists of 15 residues. The chain's CDR3 is CASSHHGGDRETQYF. For the CDR3, the DNA is TGTGCTAGCAGCCACCATGGCGGGGATCGGGAGACCCAGTACTTC.

This clonotype has more than one count but fewer than ten. This chain links TRBV27 with TRBJ2-1, with 8 bases lining up with TRBD2. Germline assignment: CDR1 MNHEY and CDR2 SMNVEV (reference sequence). This CDR3 is built from 15 residues. V shed 0 bases, J shed 6 bases, and the junction held 4 bases outside the gene matches. The CDR3 protein is CASSLSLSGANEQFF. The CDR3 coding sequence is TGTGCCAGCAGTTTATCGCTTAGCGGGGCCAATGAGCAGTTCTTC.

The V call is TRBV29-1, the J call TRBJ1-1, with 9 bases matching TRBD1. Germline V gives CDR1 SQVTM, CDR2 ANQGSEA. The ends lost 5 bases at V and 9 bases at J; junction bases unmatched: 4. There are 11 residues in the CDR3. CDR3 amino acids: CSVPGQGKAFF. The CDR3 region has the DNA TGCAGCGTTCCGGGACAGGGTAAAGCTTTCTTT.

CDR3 sequence reads: CASSGGTSDTQYF. CDR3 coding DNA: TGCGCCAGCAGCGGAGGGACGTCTGATACGCAGTATTTT. V gene TRBV5-1 combines with J gene TRBJ2-3; maybe TRBD2 (6 bases). This CDR3 is 13 amino acids long. In germline, CDR1 is SGHRS, CDR2 YFSETQ. Trimming removed 4 bases at V and 6 bases at J, with 12 bases between. The full variable domain, rest sourced from reference TRBV5-1 and TRBJ2-3, is KAGVTQTPRYLIKTRGQQVTLSCSPISGHRSVSWYQQTPGQGLQFLFEYFSETQRNKGNFPGRFSGRQFSNSRSEMNVSTLELGDSALYLCASSGGTSDTQYFGPGTRLTVL.

This clonotype was observed a few times. The chain links TRBV12-3 or TRBV12-4 to TRBJ2-5; 9 bases align to TRBD1. Germline trimming cut 4 bases from V and 1 base from J; bases unmatched to any gene: 4. CDR3 length equals 15 residues. The CDR3 DNA reads as TGTGCCAGCAGTTGGAACAGGGGGCCCCAAGAGACCCAGTACTTC. Amino acids: CASSWNRGPQETQYF.

In its sample, this clonotype was seen a few times. The genes are TRBV4-1 and TRBJ2-1; D tentatively reads TRBD1 or TRBD2 (5 bases each). V was clipped by 0 bases and J by 0 bases, with 30 bases between them. This CDR3 is built from 23 residues. CDR1 MGHRA and CDR2 YSYEKL come from the germline V gene. The CDR3 sequence is CASSQEGPTGSLAFRSSYNEQFF. Here the CDR3 DNA reads TGCGCCAGCAGCCAAGAAGGGCCTACAGGTTCCCTAGCTTTCAGAAGCTCCTACAATGAGCAGTTCTTC.